Below are 25 T cell receptor beta chains sequenced from a single sample in a study of shared clonotypes between healthy human individuals. The table came from immunoSEQ multiplex PCR; TCRdb's copy has only in-frame clones and leaves some out. The profile shows 1.5 million to 2.5 million clones, about 95% of them singletons. Naive CD8 cells lacked CD45RO and underwent positive selection for CCR7, leaving out terminally differentiated effector memory CD45RA+ cells. The sequencing input was naive CD8+ T cells sorted from blood. These receptors originate from a man aged 18 to 29 in good health.

This rearrangement joins TRBV6-1 to TRBJ2-7; the match to TRBD2 covers 10 bases. Trimming removed 3 bases from V and 2 bases from J; junction bases left unmatched: 4. Germline CDR1 is MNHNS and CDR2 is SASEGT. The CDR3 sequence is 15 residues long. This chain's CDR3 is CASSEVAGGAYEQYF. CDR3 DNA sequence: TGTGCCAGCAGTGAGGTAGCGGGGGGAGCCTACGAGCAGTACTTC.

The chain recombines TRBV14 with TRBJ2-2, with 10 bases fitting TRBD2. V lost 2 bases, J lost 4 bases, and 4 bases stayed unmatched. The CDR3 runs to 16 residues. Germline V lookup: CDR1 SGHDN, CDR2 FVKESK. The DNA of the CDR3 is TGTGCCAGCAGCCAAAGCGGGAGGGCCGTCACCGGGGAGCTGTTTTTT. Translating gives CASSQSGRAVTGELFF.

The rearrangement joins TRBV29-1 to TRBJ2-1; D is unresolved. V gave up 6 bases and J gave up 2 bases, with 14 bases separating them. CDR1 and CDR2 from the germline V gene are SQVTM and ANQGSEA. The CDR3 spans 14 residues. This chain's CDR3 is CSVANWGTYNEQFF. The CDR3 DNA is TGCAGCGTGGCAAATTGGGGTACCTACAATGAGCAGTTCTTC.

Turning to this clone: Distinct nucleotide sequences in the sample also encode this CDR3. The CDR3 here is CASSLESTDTQYF. CDR3 DNA sequence: TGTGCCAGCAGCTTGGAGAGCACAGATACGCAGTATTTT. The chain links TRBV13 to TRBJ2-3; D not resolved. This CDR3 has 13 amino acids. Germline V gene sequence: CDR1 PRHDT, CDR2 FYEKMQ (reference sequence). V lost 3 bases and J 0 bases, leaving 4 bases between the germline ends.

This chain uses TRBV9 with TRBJ2-1, with 8 bases identical to TRBD2. Germline CDR1 SGDLS, CDR2 YYNGEE. The trim removed 3 bases at V and 1 base at J, leaving 6 bases unmatched. The CDR3 runs to 16 residues. DNA of the CDR3: TGTGCCAGCAGCGAGCCACTAGCGGCATCCTACAATGAGCAGTTCTTC. Translating gives CASSEPLAASYNEQFF.

This clone was counted a single time. Different DNA sequences within this sample yield the same CDR3. J is TRBJ2-7 and V is TRBV15; the D is unclear. CDR3 size: 15 residues. Trimming pared 0 bases from V and 0 bases from J, leaving 9 bases between. From germline, CDR1 is LNHNV and CDR2 YYDKDF (reference sequence). The CDR3 DNA reads TGTGCCACCAGCAGAGACAGGAGTAGCTCCTACGAGCAGTACTTC. Its translation is CATSRDRSSSYEQYF. Drawing the rest from reference TRBV15 and TRBJ2-7, the complete variable domain is DAMVIQNPRYQVTQFGKPVTLSCSQTLNHNVMYWYQQKSSQAPKLLFHYYDKDFNNEADTPDNFQSRRPNTSFCFLDIRSPGLGDTAMYLCATSRDRSSSYEQYFGPGTRLTVT.

The J gene is TRBJ1-6, the V gene TRBV6-6, with unresolved D. V lost 4 bases to trimming and J lost 7 bases, with 5 bases between them. Germline assignment: CDR1 MNHNY and CDR2 SVGAGI (reference sequence). The CDR3 has 12 amino acids. CDR3 amino acids: CASSLRNSPLHF. CDR3 DNA: TGTGCCAGCAGTTTACGGAATTCACCCCTCCACTTT.

The chain carries TRBV6-6 and TRBJ1-2; a weak D match, TRBD1 (5 bases). The germline V gene encodes CDR1 MNHNY and CDR2 SVGAGI (reference sequence). Trimming removed 0 bases from V and 3 bases from J, with 14 bases in between. The CDR3 loop spans 16 amino acids. The CDR3 DNA follows: TGTGCCAGCAGTTACTCTTTGGGGGTAGAAGACTATGGCTACACCTTC. Amino acid sequence: CASSYSLGVEDYGYTF.

The rearrangement joins TRBV6-5 to TRBJ1-2; 8 nucleotides line up with TRBD1. From germline, CDR1 is MNHEY and CDR2 SVGAGI. V gave up 7 bases and J gave up 9 bases; unmatched junction bases: 13. The CDR3 covers 14 residues. As DNA, the CDR3 is TGTGCCAGCACCCCGACAGGGGCAACCTGGAGCTACACCTTC. Translating gives CASTPTGATWSYTF.

The chain links TRBV7-9 to TRBJ2-1; no definite D call. Trimming took 0 bases from V and 4 from J, leaving 10 bases between them. Germline CDR1 is SEHNR and CDR2 is FQNEAQ (reference sequence). This CDR3 spans 15 amino acids. The CDR3 loop reads CASSLAWADYNEQFF. The CDR3 nucleotides read TGTGCCAGCAGCTTAGCGTGGGCAGATTACAATGAGCAGTTCTTC.

As to this clone: The sample holds other DNA sequences that translate to the same CDR3. The rearrangement joins TRBV5-1 to TRBJ1-1, with D tentatively TRBD1 (5 bases). Germline CDR1 reads SGHRS; CDR2 reads YFSETQ. V was pared by 2 bases and J by 4 bases, with 9 bases between. The CDR3 extends over 13 amino acids. The CDR3 DNA sequence: TGCGCCAGCAGCTTAGTAAGGGGCACTGAAGCTTTCTTT. Its protein product is CASSLVRGTEAFF.

This clone has a single count. This sequence joins TRBV2 and TRBJ2-4; a possible D gene is TRBD2 (5 bases). V lost 4 bases and J lost 0, with 10 bases in between. There are 15 residues in the CDR3. Germline V CDR1 and CDR2: SNHLY, FYNNEI. For the CDR3, the DNA is TGTGCCAGCAGTGTCGTGGGAGTAGCCAAAAACATTCAGTACTTC. It translates to CASSVVGVAKNIQYF.

The chain has TRBV4-3 and TRBJ2-5; D may be TRBD1 (6 bases). From germline, CDR1 is LGHNA and CDR2 YSLEER. The CDR3 is 17 residues long. The germline V and J ends were trimmed by 0 bases and 5 bases, with 19 bases remaining between them. The CDR3 nucleotides read TGCGCCAGCAGCCAAGACTCCCCAGGGGCTCCCGGGGAGACCCAGTACTTC. Its protein is CASSQDSPGAPGETQYF.

On this clone: Distinct nucleotide sequences in the sample also encode this CDR3. The chain links TRBV27 to TRBJ2-2; D unresolved. Germline loops: CDR1 MNHEY, CDR2 SMNVEV (reference sequence). Trimming shortened V by 4 bases and J by 0 bases, and 3 bases separated the two germline ends. The CDR3 is 13 residues long. The CDR3 nucleotides read TGTGCCAGCAGTTCCACGAACACCGGGGAGCTGTTTTTT. This sequence encodes CASSSTNTGELFF.

On this clone: Other DNA sequences from this sample encode an identical CDR3 as well. This sequence joins TRBV5-1 and TRBJ1-1; D gene unclear. Germline values: CDR1 SGHRS, CDR2 YFSETQ. This CDR3 has 14 residues. V was clipped by 2 bases and J by 1 base, with 9 bases between them. CDR3 nucleotides: TGCGCCAGCAGCTTAGAGGGCCCGAACACTGAAGCTTTCTTT. It encodes CASSLEGPNTEAFF. Complete variable domain (other parts from reference TRBV5-1 and TRBJ1-1): KAGVTQTPRYLIKTRGQQVTLSCSPISGHRSVSWYQQTPGQGLQFLFEYFSETQRNKGNFPGRFSGRQFSNSRSEMNVSTLELGDSALYLCASSLEGPNTEAFFGQGTRLTVV.

The rearrangement uses TRBV30 and TRBJ2-1; D assignment may be TRBD1 or TRBD2 (5 bases each). The CDR3 has 11 amino acids. The germline gives CDR1 GTSNPN, CDR2 SVGIG (reference sequence). V was clipped by 0 bases and J by 9 bases, with 6 bases between them. The CDR3 DNA follows: TGTGCCTGGAGTGTGGGGGTTGAGCAGTTCTTC. Protein: CAWSVGVEQFF.

The V and J genes are TRBV27 and TRBJ1-2; D not resolved. The CDR3 is made up of 12 amino acids. Germline lookup yields CDR1 MNHEY and CDR2 SMNVEV (reference sequence). The V and J ends lost 7 bases and 4 bases respectively, with 10 bases between them. CDR3 residues: CASTNSSYGYTF. CDR3 sequence (DNA): TGTGCCAGCACCAATTCTAGCTATGGCTACACCTTC.

The chain joins TRBV19 to TRBJ1-1; 7 nucleotides agree with TRBD1. This CDR3 region has 13 residues. Germline CDR1 and CDR2: LNHDA and SQIVND (reference sequence). V lost 4 bases and J lost 4; bases outside the gene matches: 3. This CDR3 reads CASSTGTATEAFF. The CDR3 DNA reads TGTGCCAGTAGTACCGGGACAGCCACTGAAGCTTTCTTT.

This chain connects TRBV4-1 to TRBJ2-2; TRBD1 matches 7 bases. This CDR3 has 15 residues. The junction had 4 bases not matched to a gene; V was cut back by 1 base and J by 5 bases. The germline CDR1 and CDR2 sequences are MGHRA and YSYEKL. The CDR3 sequence is CASSQGGTVTGELFF. DNA for the CDR3: TGCGCCAGCAGCCAAGGTGGGACAGTAACCGGGGAGCTGTTTTTT.

The rearrangement joins TRBV28 to TRBJ2-7; 8 nucleotides agree with TRBD2. The ends lost 7 bases at V and 5 bases at J; junction bases unmatched: 10. CDR3 length equals 14 residues. CDR1 is MDHEN and CDR2 is SYDVKM in the germline V gene. The CDR3 reads CASNIGTRLNEQYF. CDR3 bases: TGTGCCAGCAACATCGGGACTAGACTCAACGAGCAGTACTTC.

The gene calls are TRBV10-3 and TRBJ1-2; 11 bases fit TRBD1. In germline, CDR1 is ENHRY, CDR2 SYGVKD. V was pared by 0 bases and J by 1 base, with 4 bases of the junction left unmatched. This CDR3 is 17 amino acids long. The CDR3 protein is CAISESGTGGSNYGYTF. The CDR3 nucleotides read TGTGCCATCAGTGAGTCGGGGACAGGGGGGAGTAACTATGGCTACACCTTC.

The rearrangement uses TRBV19 and TRBJ1-2, with D uncertain. The CDR3 sequence is 12 residues long. The V end lost 5 bases, the J end lost 4 bases, and 8 bases lay between the germline ends. Germline V gene lookup returns CDR1 LNHDA and CDR2 SQIVND (reference sequence). CDR3 sequence (DNA): TGTGCCAGTAGTGCATCGAGCTATGGCTACACCTTC. This gives the protein CASSASSYGYTF.

A remark on this clone: The identical CDR3 is also encoded by other nucleotide sequences in the sample. The chain employs TRBV5-1 and TRBJ1-2; no clear D. Germline-derived CDR1 and CDR2 are SGHRS and YFSETQ. The V gene lost 0 bases and the J gene lost 2 bases, with 2 bases spanning the gap. The CDR3 runs to 12 residues. The CDR3 sequence: CASSLGNYGYTF. As DNA, the CDR3 is TGCGCCAGCAGCTTGGGCAACTATGGCTACACCTTC.

This chain connects TRBV21-1 to TRBJ1-5; TRBD1 is taken as the D call from the table, unchecked against the DNA. TRBV21-1 is reported as a pseudogene. The CDR3 is 18 residues long. The CDR3 reads CASSKVRTGKGHNQPQHF. The CDR3 DNA sequence: TGTGCCAGCAGCAAAGTCCGGACAGGGAAGGGACACAATCAGCCCCAGCATTTT.

This rearrangement joins TRBV6-6 to TRBJ1-6; unclear D gene. The CDR3 spans 16 residues. Looked up from germline, CDR1 is MNHNY and CDR2 is SVGAGI (reference sequence). Trimming removed 8 bases at V and 0 bases at J, with 14 bases between. The CDR3 DNA follows: TGTGCCAGCTCGAGAGGGAGGGACTCCTATAATTCACCCCTCCACTTT. Translated, it gives CASSRGRDSYNSPLHF.